The T cell receptor (beta chain) described here comes from a study of blood T cell repertoires in COVID-19. For the study at large: Whether acute or convalescent, the COVID-19 samples came from the United States, Italy and Spain. The analysed material was cDNA or gDNA that came from T cells, B-cell-depleted T cells, or PBMCs.

As processed by the authors: It was from reference gene primer amplification that nucleated cell counts were estimated. TCRdb's copy holds only in-frame clones and misses some; the assay was immunoSEQ multiplex PCR. D and trimming were read from the DNA, whereas the V and J calls and clone size are those reported in that table. The sample records 200,000 to 300,000 clones, less than 90% being singletons. V shed 4 bases and J 3 bases; nucleotides not matched to a gene: 9. Germline CDR1 reads SGHDN; CDR2 reads FVKESK. The length of the CDR3 is 16 residues. The origin of this receptor is a man in his fifties or sixties with acute or convalescent COVID-19. J is TRBJ1-2 and V is TRBV14; 9 bases align to TRBD1. Input material: peripheral blood. The CDR3 nucleotides read TGTGCCAGCAGCCTATTGGCGGGACAGGGCGACTATGGCTACACCTTC. It codes for CASSLLAGQGDYGYTF.